The next 8 T cell receptor beta chains were all read from a single sample in a study of T cell responses to AZD1222 COVID-19 vaccine. Using immunoSEQ multiplex PCR, the repertoire was profiled, and TCRdb retains in-frame clones only, with some absent. The sample gives 140,000 to 150,000 clones, about 93% of which show up once; about 5.1% is in the top ten. The sample here was peripheral blood, taken on day 0 of AZD1222 vaccination. These receptors all come from an adult in good health.

This clone was found a few times. The chain couples TRBV18 to TRBJ2-7; TRBD2 matches 8 bases. The CDR3 covers 15 residues. CDR1 and CDR2 (germline): KGHSH, LQKENI. The trim removed 6 bases at V and 2 bases at J, leaving 9 bases unmatched. The DNA for the CDR3 is TGTGCCAGCTCGGGCCGACTAGCGAAACCCTACGAGCAGTACTTC. Its translation: CASSGRLAKPYEQYF.

This chain joins TRBV6-5 and TRBJ1-4; D remains unclear. The CDR3 spans 16 residues. V gave up 0 bases and J gave up 8 bases, with 16 bases separating them. Per germline, CDR1 MNHEY and CDR2 SVGAGI. CDR3 region: CASSYSRDGVREKLFF. DNA of the CDR3: TGTGCCAGCAGTTACTCGAGGGATGGGGTTAGGGAAAAACTGTTTTTT.

This clone was seen more than once but under ten times. CDR3 sequence: CASSPSSYTYEQYF. Written as DNA, the CDR3 is TGTGCCAGCTCACCTTCGAGCTACACCTACGAGCAGTACTTC. The chain employs TRBV18 and TRBJ2-7; D remains unclear. The CDR3 consists of 14 residues. V was pared by 3 bases and J by 2 bases, with 11 bases between. Per the germline V gene, CDR1 is KGHSH and CDR2 is LQKENI.

V is TRBV5-1 and J is TRBJ2-2; 13 nucleotides align to TRBD2. The CDR3 length is 19 residues. Unmatched junction bases numbered 8, after V lost 0 bases and J lost 3 bases. Germline V gene lookup returns CDR1 SGHRS and CDR2 YFSETQ. The CDR3 protein is CASSLANTSGRADTGELFF. CDR3 bases: TGCGCCAGCAGCTTGGCCAATACTAGCGGGAGGGCAGACACCGGGGAGCTGTTTTTT.

The chain recombines TRBV4-1 with TRBJ2-1, with a tentative D call TRBD2 (6 bases). Between the trimmed V and J ends, which lost 3 bases and 1 base, there was a span of 10 bases. The length of the CDR3 is 15 residues. The germline gives CDR1 MGHRA, CDR2 YSYEKL. The DNA for the CDR3 is TGCGCCAGCAGCCAGCGGGAAGCTTCCTACAATGAGCAGTTCTTC. Protein sequence: CASSQREASYNEQFF.

This clone has just one count. The rearrangement joins TRBV25-1 to TRBJ2-1; possibly TRBD2 for D (7 bases). Germline CDR1 reads MGHDK; CDR2 reads SYGVNS. Trimming pared 5 bases from V and 1 base from J, leaving 15 bases between. The CDR3 spans 16 residues. The CDR3 DNA follows: TGTGCCAGCAGTCCAGAACAGGGAGGGTCCTACAATGAGCAGTTCTTC. This translates into CASSPEQGGSYNEQFF.

The CDR3 DNA follows: TGTGCCAGTAGTATAGATGGAACAGGGTCAGATACGCAGTATTTT. It codes for CASSIDGTGSDTQYF. The chain combines TRBV19 with TRBJ2-3, with a possible D match to TRBD1 (6 bases). The CDR3 is 15 residues long. Germline CDR1 is LNHDA and CDR2 is SQIVND (reference sequence). Deletions cut 0 bases from V and 4 bases from J, with 11 bases between.

V gene TRBV25-1 combines with J gene TRBJ2-1; tentative D call: TRBD2 (6 bases). V lost 1 base and J lost 5, with 15 bases in between. This CDR3 spans 16 amino acids. Germline CDR1 reads MGHDK; CDR2 reads SYGVNS. In nucleotides, the CDR3 is TGTGCCAGCAGTGAATCTCTGGGGGAGGTTGACAATGAGCAGTTCTTC. Its protein is CASSESLGEVDNEQFF.